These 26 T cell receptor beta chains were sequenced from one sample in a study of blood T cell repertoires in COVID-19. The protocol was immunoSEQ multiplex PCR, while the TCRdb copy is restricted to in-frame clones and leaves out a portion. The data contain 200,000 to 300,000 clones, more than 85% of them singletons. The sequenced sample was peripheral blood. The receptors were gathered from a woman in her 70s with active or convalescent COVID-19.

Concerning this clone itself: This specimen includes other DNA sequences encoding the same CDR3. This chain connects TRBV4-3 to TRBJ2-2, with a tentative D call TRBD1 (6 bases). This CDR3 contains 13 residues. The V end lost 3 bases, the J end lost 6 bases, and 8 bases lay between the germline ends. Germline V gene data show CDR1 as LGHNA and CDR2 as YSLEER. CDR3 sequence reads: CASSHRGPGELFF. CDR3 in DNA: TGCGCCAGCAGCCACAGGGGCCCCGGGGAGCTGTTTTTT.

In DNA form, the CDR3 reads TGTGCCAGCAGCGCAGGGACAGGGGGGACAGAGACCCAGTACTTC. Its translation is CASSAGTGGTETQYF. This rearrangement joins TRBV9 to TRBJ2-5; TRBD1 aligns across 11 bases. The CDR3 extends over 15 amino acids. From germline, CDR1 is SGDLS and CDR2 YYNGEE. Trimming removed 3 bases from V and 4 bases from J; junction bases left unmatched: 5.

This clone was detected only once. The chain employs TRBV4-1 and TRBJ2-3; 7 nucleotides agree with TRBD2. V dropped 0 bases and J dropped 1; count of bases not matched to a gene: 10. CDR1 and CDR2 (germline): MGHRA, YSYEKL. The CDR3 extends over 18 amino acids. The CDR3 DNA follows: TGCGCCAGCAGCCAAGATCAGGGTCTAGGGAGGGGCACAGATACGCAGTATTTT. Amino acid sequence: CASSQDQGLGRGTDTQYF.

CDR3 bases: TGTGCCAGCAGCTTAGGACTCGACACTGAAGCTTTCTTT. It encodes CASSLGLDTEAFF. V usage is TRBV7-8 and J usage is TRBJ1-1; D is uncertain. V dropped 1 base and J dropped 3 bases, with 6 bases sitting between them. The CDR3 is 13 amino acids. CDR1 and CDR2 (germline): SGHVS, FQNEAQ.

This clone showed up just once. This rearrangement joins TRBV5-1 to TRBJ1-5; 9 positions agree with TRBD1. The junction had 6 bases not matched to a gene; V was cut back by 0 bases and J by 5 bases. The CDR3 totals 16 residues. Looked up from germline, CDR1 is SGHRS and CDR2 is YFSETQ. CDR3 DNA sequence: TGCGCCAGCAGCTTGGGGGACAGGGTGGAAGATCAGCCCCAGCATTTT. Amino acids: CASSLGDRVEDQPQHF.

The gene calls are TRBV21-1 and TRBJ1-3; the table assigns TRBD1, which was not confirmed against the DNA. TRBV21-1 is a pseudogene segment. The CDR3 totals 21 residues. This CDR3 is CASSDQTRTGKGGKWGNTIYF. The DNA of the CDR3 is TGTGCCAGCAGCGATCAGACCAGGACAGGGAAGGGAGGTAAGTGGGGAAACACCATATATTTT.

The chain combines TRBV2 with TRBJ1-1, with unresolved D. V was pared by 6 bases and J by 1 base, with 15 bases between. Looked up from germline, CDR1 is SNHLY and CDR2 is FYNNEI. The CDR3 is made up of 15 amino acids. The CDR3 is CASRSNEVGNTEAFF. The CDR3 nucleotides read TGTGCCAGCAGATCTAACGAGGTAGGGAACACTGAAGCTTTCTTT.

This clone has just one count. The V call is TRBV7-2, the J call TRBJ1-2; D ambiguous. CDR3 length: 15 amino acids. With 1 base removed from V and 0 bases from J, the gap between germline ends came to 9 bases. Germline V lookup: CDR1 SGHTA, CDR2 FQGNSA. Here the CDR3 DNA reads TGTGCCAGCAGCTTAGGAGTCACGTCTAACTATGGCTACACCTTC. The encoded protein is CASSLGVTSNYGYTF.

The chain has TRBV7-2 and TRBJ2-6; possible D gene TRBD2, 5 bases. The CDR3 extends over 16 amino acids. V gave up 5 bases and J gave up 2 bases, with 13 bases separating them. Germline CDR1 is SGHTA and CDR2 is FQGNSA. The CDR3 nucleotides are TGTGCCAGCAGCCCCTACGGGGAGCCTGGGGCCAACGTCCTGACTTTC. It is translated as CASSPYGEPGANVLTF.

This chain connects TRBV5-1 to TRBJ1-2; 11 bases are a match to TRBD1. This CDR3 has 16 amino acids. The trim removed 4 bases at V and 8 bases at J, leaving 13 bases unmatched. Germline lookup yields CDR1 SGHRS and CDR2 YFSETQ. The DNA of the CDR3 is TGCGCCAGCAGCCCTGGGACAGGGGGGCGGTTGGAAGGCTACACCTTC. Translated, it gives CASSPGTGGRLEGYTF.

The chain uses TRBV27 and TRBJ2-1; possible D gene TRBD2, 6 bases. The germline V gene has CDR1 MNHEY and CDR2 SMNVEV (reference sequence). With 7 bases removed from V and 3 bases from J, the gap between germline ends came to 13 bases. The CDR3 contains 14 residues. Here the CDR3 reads CASKSGEYYNEQFF. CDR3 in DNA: TGTGCCAGCAAGTCGGGGGAATACTACAATGAGCAGTTCTTC.

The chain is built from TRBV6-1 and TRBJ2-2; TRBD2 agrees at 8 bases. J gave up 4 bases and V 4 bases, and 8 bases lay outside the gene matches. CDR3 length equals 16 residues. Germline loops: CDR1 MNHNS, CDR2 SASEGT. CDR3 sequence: CASSGGGIPGTGELFF. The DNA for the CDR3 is TGTGCCAGCAGTGGCGGGGGGATCCCTGGCACCGGGGAGCTGTTTTTT.

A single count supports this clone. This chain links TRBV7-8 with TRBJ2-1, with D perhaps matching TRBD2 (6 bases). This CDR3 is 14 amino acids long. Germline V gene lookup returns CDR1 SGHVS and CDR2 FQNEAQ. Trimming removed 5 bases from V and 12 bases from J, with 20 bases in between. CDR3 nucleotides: TGTGCCAGCAGCGCGGACTCCCGGGACTGGAGGCAGTTCTTC. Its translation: CASSADSRDWRQFF.

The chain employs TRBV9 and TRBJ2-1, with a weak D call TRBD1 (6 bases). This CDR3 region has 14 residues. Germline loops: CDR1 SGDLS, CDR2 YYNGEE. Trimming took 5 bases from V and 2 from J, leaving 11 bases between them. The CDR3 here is CASSEGDPYNEQFF. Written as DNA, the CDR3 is TGTGCCAGCAGTGAGGGGGATCCCTACAATGAGCAGTTCTTC.

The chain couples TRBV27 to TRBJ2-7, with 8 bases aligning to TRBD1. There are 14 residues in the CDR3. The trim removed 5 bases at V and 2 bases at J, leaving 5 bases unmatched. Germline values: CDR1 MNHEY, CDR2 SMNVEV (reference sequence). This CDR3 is CASSLRQGTYEQYF. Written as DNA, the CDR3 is TGTGCCAGCAGTCTACGACAGGGGACCTACGAGCAGTACTTC.

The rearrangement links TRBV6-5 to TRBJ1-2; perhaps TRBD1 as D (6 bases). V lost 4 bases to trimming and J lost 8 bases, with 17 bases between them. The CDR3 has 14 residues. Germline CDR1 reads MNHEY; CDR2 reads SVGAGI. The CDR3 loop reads CASSWSGGARGYTF. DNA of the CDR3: TGTGCCAGCAGTTGGAGTGGGGGGGCTCGCGGCTACACCTTC.

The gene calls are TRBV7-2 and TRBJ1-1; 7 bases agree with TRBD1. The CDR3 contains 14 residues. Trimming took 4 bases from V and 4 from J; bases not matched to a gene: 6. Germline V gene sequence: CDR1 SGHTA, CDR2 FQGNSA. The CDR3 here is CASSSGGQGTEAFF. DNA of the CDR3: TGTGCCAGCAGCTCAGGGGGGCAGGGCACTGAAGCTTTCTTT.

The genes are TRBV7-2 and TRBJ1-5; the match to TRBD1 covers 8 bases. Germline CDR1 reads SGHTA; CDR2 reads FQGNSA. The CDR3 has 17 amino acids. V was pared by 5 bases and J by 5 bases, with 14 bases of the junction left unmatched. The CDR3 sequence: CASSVGMGAGGYQPQHF. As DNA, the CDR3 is TGTGCCAGCAGCGTAGGGATGGGGGCAGGGGGCTATCAGCCCCAGCATTTT.

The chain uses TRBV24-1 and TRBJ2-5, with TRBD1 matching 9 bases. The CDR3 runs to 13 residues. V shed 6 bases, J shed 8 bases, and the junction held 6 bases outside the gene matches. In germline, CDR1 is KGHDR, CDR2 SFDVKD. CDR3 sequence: CATSQKQGATQYF. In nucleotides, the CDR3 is TGTGCCACCAGTCAGAAACAGGGGGCCACCCAGTACTTC.

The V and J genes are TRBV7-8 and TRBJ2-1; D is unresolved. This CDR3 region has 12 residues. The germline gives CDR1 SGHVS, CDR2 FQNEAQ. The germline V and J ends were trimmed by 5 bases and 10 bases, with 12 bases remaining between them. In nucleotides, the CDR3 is TGTGCCAGCAGCCGACAAATCCAAGAGCAGTTCTTC. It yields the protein CASSRQIQEQFF.

CDR3 in amino acids: CASSYDDSRNQPQHF. CDR3 DNA: TGTGCCAGCAGTTACGACGACAGCCGCAATCAGCCCCAGCATTTT. The genes are TRBV6-2 or TRBV6-3 and TRBJ1-5; tentative D call: TRBD1 (5 bases). Trimming shortened V by 2 bases and J by 2 bases, and 10 bases separated the two germline ends. The length of the CDR3 is 15 residues. The V gene's germline CDR1 is MNHEY and CDR2 SVGEGT.

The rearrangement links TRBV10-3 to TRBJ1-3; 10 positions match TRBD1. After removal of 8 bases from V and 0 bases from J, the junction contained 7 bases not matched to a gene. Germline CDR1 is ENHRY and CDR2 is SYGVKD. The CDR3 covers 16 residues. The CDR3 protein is CAIGGQGSISGNTIYF. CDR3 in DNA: TGTGCCATCGGGGGACAGGGGTCCATCTCTGGAAACACCATATATTTT.

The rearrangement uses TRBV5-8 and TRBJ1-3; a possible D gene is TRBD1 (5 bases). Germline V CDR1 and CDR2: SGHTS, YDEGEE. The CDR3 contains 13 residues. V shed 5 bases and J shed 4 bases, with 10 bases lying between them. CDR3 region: CASRTANGNTIYF. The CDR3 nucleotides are TGTGCCAGCAGGACAGCAAACGGAAACACCATATATTTT. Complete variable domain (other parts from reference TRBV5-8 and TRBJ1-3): EAGVTQSPTHLIKTRGQQATLRCSPISGHTSVYWYQQALGLGLQFLLWYDEGEERNRGNFPPRFSGRQFPNYSSELNVNALELEDSALYLCASRTANGNTIYFGEGSWLTVV.

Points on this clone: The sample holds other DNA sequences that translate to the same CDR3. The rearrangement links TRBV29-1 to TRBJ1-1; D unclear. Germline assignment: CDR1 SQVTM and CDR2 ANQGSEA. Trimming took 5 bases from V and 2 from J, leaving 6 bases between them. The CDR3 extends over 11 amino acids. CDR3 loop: CSVRGNTEAFF. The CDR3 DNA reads TGCAGCGTTCGGGGTAACACTGAAGCTTTCTTT.

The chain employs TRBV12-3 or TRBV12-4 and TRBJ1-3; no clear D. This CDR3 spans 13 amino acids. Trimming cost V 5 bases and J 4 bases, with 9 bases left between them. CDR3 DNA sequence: TGTGCCAGCAGTAACCCGGGGGGAAACACCATATATTTT. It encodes CASSNPGGNTIYF.

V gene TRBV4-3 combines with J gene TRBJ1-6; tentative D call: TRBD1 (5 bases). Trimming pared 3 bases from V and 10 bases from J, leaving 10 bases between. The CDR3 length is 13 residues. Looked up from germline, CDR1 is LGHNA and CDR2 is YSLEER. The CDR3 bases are TGCGCCAGCAGCCACGAAAAGGGGTCACCCCTCCACTTT. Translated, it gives CASSHEKGSPLHF.